The T cell receptor (beta chain) under discussion was sequenced for a study of blood T cell repertoires in COVID-19. Turning to the study itself: The United States, Italy and Spain supplied acute and convalescent COVID-19 samples.

The assay was immunoSEQ multiplex PCR, and TCRdb's table has in-frame clones only and misses some. The sample consists of roughly 120,000 clones, around nine tenths of them appearing once. About this clone itself: Other DNA variants within this sample encode the same CDR3.

The receptor comes from a human donor in a cohort sampled during active COVID-19. The sample taken for sequencing was peripheral blood.

The chain's CDR3 is CASSRLSGTGVTEAFF. For the CDR3, the DNA is TGCGCCAGCAGCCGCCTATCCGGGACAGGGGTAACTGAAGCTTTCTTT. This rearrangement joins TRBV4-3 to TRBJ1-1; 10 nucleotides match TRBD1. The germline CDR1 and CDR2 sequences are LGHNA and YSLEER. Trimming removed 4 bases from V and 5 bases from J; junction bases left unmatched: 10. CDR3 size: 16 residues.